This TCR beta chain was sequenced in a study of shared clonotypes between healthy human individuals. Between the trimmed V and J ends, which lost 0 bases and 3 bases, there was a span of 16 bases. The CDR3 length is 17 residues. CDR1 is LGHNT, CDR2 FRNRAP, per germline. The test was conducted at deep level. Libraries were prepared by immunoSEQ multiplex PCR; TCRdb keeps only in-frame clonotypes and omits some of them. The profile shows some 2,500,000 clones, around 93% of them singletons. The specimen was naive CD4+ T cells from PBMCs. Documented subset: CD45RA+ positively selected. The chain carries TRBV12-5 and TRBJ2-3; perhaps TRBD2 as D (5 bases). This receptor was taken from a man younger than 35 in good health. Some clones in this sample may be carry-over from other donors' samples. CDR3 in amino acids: CASGLVVGRQETDTQYF. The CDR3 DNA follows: TGTGCTAGTGGTTTGGTCGTAGGGAGACAAGAAACAGATACGCAGTATTTT.